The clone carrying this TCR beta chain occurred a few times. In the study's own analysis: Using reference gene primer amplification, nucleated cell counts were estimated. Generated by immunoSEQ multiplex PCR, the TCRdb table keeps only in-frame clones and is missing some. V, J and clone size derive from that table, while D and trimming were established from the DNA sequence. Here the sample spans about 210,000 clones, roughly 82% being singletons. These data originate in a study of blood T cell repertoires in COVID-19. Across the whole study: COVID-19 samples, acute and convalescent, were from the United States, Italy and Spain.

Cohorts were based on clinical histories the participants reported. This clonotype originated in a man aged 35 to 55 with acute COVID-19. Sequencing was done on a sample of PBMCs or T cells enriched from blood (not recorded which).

The CDR3 bases are TGTGCCAGCTCACCAGACGAGGGTGAAGCTTTCTTT. Translating it yields CASSPDEGEAFF. V usage is TRBV18 and J usage is TRBJ1-1, with no clear D. This CDR3 is 12 amino acids long. Trimming cost V 2 bases and J 7 bases, with 8 bases left between them. Looked up from germline, CDR1 is KGHSH and CDR2 is LQKENI.